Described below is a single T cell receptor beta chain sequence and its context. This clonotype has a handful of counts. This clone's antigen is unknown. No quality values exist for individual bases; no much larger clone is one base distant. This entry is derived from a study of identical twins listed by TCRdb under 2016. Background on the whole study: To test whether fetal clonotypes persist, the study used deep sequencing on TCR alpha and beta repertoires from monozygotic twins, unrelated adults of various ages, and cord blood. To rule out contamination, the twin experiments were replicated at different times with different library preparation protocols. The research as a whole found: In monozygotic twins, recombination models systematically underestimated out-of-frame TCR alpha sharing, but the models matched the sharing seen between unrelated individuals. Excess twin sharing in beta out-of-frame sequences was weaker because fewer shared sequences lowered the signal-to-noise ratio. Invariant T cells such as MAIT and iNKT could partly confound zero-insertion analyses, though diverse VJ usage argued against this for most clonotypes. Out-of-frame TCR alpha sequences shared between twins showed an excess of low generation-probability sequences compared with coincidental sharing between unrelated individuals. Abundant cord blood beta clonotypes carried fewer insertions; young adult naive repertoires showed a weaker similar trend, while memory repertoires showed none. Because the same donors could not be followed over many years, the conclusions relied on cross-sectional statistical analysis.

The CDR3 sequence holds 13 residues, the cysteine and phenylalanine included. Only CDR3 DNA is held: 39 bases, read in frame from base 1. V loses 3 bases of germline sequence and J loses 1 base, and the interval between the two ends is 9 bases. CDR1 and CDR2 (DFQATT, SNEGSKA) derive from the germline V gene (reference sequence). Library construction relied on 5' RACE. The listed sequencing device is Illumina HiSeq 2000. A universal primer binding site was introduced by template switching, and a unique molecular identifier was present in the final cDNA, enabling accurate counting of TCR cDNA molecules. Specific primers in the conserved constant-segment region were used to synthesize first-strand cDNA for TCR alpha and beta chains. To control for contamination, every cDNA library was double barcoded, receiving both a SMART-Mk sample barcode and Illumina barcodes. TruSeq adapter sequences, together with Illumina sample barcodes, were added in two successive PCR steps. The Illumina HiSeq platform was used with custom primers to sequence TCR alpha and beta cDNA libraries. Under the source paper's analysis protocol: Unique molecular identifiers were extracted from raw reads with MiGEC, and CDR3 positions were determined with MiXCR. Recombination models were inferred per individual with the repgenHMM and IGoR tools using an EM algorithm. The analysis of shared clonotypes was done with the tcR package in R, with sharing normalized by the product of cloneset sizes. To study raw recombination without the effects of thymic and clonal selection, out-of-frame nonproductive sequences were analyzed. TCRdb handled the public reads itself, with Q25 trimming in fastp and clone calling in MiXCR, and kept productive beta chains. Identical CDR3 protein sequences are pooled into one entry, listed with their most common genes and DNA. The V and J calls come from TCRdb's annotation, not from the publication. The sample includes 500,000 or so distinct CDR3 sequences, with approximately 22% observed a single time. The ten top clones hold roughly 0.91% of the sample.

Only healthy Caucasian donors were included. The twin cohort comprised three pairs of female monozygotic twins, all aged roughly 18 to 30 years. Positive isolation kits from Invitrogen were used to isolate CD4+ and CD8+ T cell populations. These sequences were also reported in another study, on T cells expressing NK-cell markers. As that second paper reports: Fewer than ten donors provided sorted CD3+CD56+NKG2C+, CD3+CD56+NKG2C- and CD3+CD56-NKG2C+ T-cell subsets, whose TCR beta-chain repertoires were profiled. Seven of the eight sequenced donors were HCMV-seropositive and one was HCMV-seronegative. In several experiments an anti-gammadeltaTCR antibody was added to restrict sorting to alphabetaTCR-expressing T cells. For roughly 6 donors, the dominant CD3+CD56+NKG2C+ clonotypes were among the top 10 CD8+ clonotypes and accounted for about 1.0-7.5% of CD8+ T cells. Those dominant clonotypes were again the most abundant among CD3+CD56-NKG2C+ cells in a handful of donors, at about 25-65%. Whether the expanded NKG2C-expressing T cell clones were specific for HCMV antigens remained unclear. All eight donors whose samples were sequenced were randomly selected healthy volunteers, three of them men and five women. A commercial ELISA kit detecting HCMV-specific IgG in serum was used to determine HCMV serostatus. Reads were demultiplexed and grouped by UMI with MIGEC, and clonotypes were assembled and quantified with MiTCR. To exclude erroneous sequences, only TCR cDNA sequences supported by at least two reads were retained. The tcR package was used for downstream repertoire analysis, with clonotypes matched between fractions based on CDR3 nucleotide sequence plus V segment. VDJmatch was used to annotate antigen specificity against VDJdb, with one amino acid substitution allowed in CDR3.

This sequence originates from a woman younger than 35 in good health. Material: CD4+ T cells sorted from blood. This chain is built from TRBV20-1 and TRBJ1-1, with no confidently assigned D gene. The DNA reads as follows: TGCAGTGCTAGGTTCCGAGGGAACACTGAAGCTTTCTTT. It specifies CSARFRGNTEAFF.